These T cell receptor beta chains were read from a single sample in a study of CD8 T cells in ankylosing spondylitis. TCRdb itself ran the 5' RACE reads through MiXCR, one entry per CDR3 protein. The table records 55,000 or so distinct CDR3 sequences, less than 8.5% of them present only once. Sequencing was performed on blood, either unsorted or a sorted T cell fraction (not recorded which). The source is a female donor with ankylosing spondylitis or in good health (not recorded which). CDR3s include the opening cysteine and the closing phenylalanine or tryptophan. A D gene is named only where the DNA matches it firmly. Size values are once, few and many counts, or a class for expanded clones, and some rows have none.

J gene | CDR3 length | V gene | clone size | D gene | CDR3 DNA | CDR3 protein
TRBJ2-5 | 14 | TRBV20-1 | many | . | TGCAGTGCTAGGGTGAGGGCCGCGGGAGAGACCCAGTACTTC | CSARVRAAGETQYF
TRBJ2-3 | 14 | TRBV10-2 | many | TRBD2 | TGCGCCAGCGGACTAGCGGGGGGCACAGATACGCAGTATTTT | CASGLAGGTDTQYF
TRBJ1-1 | 14 | TRBV5-1 | . | . | TGCGCCAGCAGCTTGGCCCGGGACAACACTGAAGCTTTCTTT | CASSLARDNTEAFF
TRBJ2-1 | 15 | TRBV18 | many | TRBD2 | TGTGCCAGCTCACCATCAAGCGGGGGAAGGGATGAGCAGTTCTTC | CASSPSSGGRDEQFF
TRBJ2-1 | 16 | TRBV10-3 | many | TRBD2 | TGTGCCATCAGTGAATCACTAGCGGGGCGCGAAAATGAGCAGTTCTTC | CAISESLAGRENEQFF
TRBJ2-3 | 17 | TRBV20-1 | . | . | TGCAGTGCTAGAGTTCCTCTGGGCAGCTCAACCACAGATACGCAGTATTTT | CSARVPLGSSTTDTQYF
TRBJ2-5 | 13 | TRBV5-1 | many | . | TGCGCCAGCAGCTTACAGTCTTTCGAGACCCAGTACTTC | CASSLQSFETQYF
TRBJ2-3 | 13 | TRBV29-1 | many | TRBD2 | TGCAGCGTTGGGAGGGCTAGCGGAGATACGCAGTATTTT | CSVGRASGDTQYF
TRBJ1-5 | 13 | TRBV28 | many | . | TGTGCCAGCAGTACTAGAAGCAATCAGCCCCAGCATTTT | CASSTRSNQPQHF
TRBJ1-3 | 14 | TRBV4-1 | many | . | TGCGCCAGCACCCAGGGTGGCTCTGGAAACACCATATATTTT | CASTQGGSGNTIYF
TRBJ2-7 | 15 | TRBV6-2/TRBV6-3 | . | TRBD1 | TGTGTCAGCACGGGACAGACTCCGTTATCCTACGAGCAGTACTTC | CVSTGQTPLSYEQYF
TRBJ1-4 | 14 | TRBV5-1 | many | . | TGCGCCAGCAGGCCAGGGGATACTAATGAAAAACTGTTTTTT | CASRPGDTNEKLFF